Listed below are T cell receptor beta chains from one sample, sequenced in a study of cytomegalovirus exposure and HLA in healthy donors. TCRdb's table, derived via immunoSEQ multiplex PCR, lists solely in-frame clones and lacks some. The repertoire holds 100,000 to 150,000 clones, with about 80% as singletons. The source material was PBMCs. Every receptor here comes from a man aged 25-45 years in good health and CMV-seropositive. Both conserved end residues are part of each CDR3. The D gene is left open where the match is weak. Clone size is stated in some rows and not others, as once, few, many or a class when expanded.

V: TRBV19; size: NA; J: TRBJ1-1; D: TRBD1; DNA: TGTGCCAGTAGGGCCGGGACAGTCAACACTGAAGCTTTCTTT; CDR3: CASRAGTVNTEAFF
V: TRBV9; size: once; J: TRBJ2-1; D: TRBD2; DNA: TGTGCCAGCAGCGTTAGCGGGATACGATACAATGAGCAGTTCTTC; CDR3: CASSVSGIRYNEQFF
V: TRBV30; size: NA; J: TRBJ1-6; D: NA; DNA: TGTGCCTGGAGGACGGGGGGCTATAATTCACCCCTCCACTTT; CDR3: CAWRTGGYNSPLHF
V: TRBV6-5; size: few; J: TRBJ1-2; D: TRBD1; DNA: TGTGCCAGCAGTTTCTCAGGGGGTACCTATGGCTACACCTTC; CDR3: CASSFSGGTYGYTF
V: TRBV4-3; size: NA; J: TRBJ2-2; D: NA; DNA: TGCGCCAGCCGTTTCGACAGGAACACCGGGGAGCTGTTTTTT; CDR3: CASRFDRNTGELFF
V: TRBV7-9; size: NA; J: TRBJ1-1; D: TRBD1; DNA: TGTGCCAGCAGCTCTATAAAGGGGGCGAGGACTGAAGCTTTCTTT; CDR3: CASSSIKGARTEAFF
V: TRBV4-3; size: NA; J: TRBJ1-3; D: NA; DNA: TGCGCCAGCAGCCTATTACTCGGGGAGCAGAGATATTTT; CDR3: CASSLLLGEQRYF
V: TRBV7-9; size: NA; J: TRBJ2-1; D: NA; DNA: TGTGCCAGCAGCGGCCCGGGACAAGGGCCTTACAATGAGCAGTTCTTC; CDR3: CASSGPGQGPYNEQFF
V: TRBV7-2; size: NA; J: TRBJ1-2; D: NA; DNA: TGTGCCAGCAGCCTCCGGGGGGGAGGGACCTATGGCTACACCTTC; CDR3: CASSLRGGGTYGYTF
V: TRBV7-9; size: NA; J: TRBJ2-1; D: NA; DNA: TGTGCCAGCAGCTTGGCCGGGACATACAATGAGCAGTTCTTC; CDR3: CASSLAGTYNEQFF
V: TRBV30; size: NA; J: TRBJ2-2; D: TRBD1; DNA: TGTGCCCTGGGACAGGGCCGACTCACCGGGGAGCTGTTTTTT; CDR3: CALGQGRLTGELFF
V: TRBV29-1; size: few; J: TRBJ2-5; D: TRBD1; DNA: TGCAGCGTTGACAGGGGGTTAAAAGAGACCCAGTACTTC; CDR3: CSVDRGLKETQYF
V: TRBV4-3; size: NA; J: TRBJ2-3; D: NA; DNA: TGCGCCAGCAGCCAAGCCGGGGGAGGCACAGATACGCAGTATTTT; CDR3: CASSQAGGGTDTQYF
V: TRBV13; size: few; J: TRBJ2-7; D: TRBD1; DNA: TGTGCCAGCAGCAGAACGGACAGGGGAGGCGAGCAGTACTTC; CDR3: CASSRTDRGGEQYF
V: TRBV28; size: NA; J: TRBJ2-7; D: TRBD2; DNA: TGTGCCAGCACTCAGACTGGACTAGCGGATCGCTACGAGCAGTACTTC; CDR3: CASTQTGLADRYEQYF
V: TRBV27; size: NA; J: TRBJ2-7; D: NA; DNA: TGTGCCAGCAGTGAGAGGAATACCGAGCAGTACTTC; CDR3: CASSERNTEQYF
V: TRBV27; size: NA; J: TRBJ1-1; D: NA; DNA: TGTGCCAGCAGTTCCCTAGGGGGTTGGAGCACTGAAGCTTTCTTT; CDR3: CASSSLGGWSTEAFF
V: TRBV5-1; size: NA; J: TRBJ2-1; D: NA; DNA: TGCGCCAGCAGCTTGGCGGGATCCTACAATGAGCAGTTCTTC; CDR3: CASSLAGSYNEQFF
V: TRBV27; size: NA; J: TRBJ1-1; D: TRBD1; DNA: TGTGCCAGCAGTAGCCCCTATAGGACAGGGGCCACTGAAGCTTTCTTT; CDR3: CASSSPYRTGATEAFF
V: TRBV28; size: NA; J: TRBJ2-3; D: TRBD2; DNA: TGTGCCAGCATCCAATTGGGGGGGGTAGATACGCAGTATTTT; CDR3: CASIQLGGVDTQYF
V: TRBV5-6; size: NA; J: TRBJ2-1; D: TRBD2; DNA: TGTGCCAGCACCCTCGGGGGGGACTCCTACAATGAGCAGTTCTTC; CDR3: CASTLGGDSYNEQFF
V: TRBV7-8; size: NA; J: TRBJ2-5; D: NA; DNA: TGTGCCAGCACGCGGGGACCCCAGAAGACCCAGTACTTC; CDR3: CASTRGPQKTQYF
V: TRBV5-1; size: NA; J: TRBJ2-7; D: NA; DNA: TGCGCCAGCAGCTTGGATTGGGAGAACGAGCAGTACTTC; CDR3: CASSLDWENEQYF
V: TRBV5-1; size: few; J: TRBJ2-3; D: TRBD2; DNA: TGCGCCAGCAGCTTGACTAGCGGGATGTCGGGGGATACGCAGTATTTT; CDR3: CASSLTSGMSGDTQYF
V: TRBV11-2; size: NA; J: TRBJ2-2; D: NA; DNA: TGTGCCAGCAGCTCCTCGTTCGGGGTGCTCACCGGGGAGCTGTTTTTT; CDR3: CASSSSFGVLTGELFF
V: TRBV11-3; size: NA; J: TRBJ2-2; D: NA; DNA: TGTGCCAGCAGTCTGAACACCGGGGAGCTGTTTTTT; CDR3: CASSLNTGELFF
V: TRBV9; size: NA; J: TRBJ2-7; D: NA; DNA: TGTGCCAGCAGCGTAGCCGACCACCCTAGGTACGAGCAGTACTTC; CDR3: CASSVADHPRYEQYF
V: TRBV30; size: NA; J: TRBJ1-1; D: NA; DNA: TGTGCCTCGCCGGATGAGGGCAGGTTGAACACTGAAGCTTTCTTT; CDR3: CASPDEGRLNTEAFF
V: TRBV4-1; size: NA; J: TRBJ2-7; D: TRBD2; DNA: TGCGCCAGCAGCCAAGATTCGAGCGGGACCTGGGAGCAGTACTTC; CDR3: CASSQDSSGTWEQYF
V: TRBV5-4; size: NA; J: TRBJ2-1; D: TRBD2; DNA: TGTGCCAGCAGCTCGCGGGGGAGCTCCTACAATGAGCAGTTCTTC; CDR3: CASSSRGSSYNEQFF
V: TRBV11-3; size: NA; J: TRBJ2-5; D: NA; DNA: TGTGCCAGCAGCTTGGGAGTACAAGACCAAGAGACCCAGTACTTC; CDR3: CASSLGVQDQETQYF
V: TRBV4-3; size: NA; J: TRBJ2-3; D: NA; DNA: TGCGCCAGCAGCCGCAGAAGCGACACAGATACGCAGTATTTT; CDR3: CASSRRSDTDTQYF
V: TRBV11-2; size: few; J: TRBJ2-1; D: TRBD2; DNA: TGTGCCAGCAGCGGTCTAGCGGTCAATGAGCAGTTCTTC; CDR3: CASSGLAVNEQFF
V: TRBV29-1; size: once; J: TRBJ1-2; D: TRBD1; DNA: TGCAGCGTATACAGGGGGAAGATCTATGGCTACACCTTC; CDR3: CSVYRGKIYGYTF
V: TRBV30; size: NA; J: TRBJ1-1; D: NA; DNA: TGTGCCTGGAGCTACAGGAGAAACACTGAAGCTTTCTTT; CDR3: CAWSYRRNTEAFF
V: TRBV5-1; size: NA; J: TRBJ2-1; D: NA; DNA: TGCGCCAGCAGCTTGGGGTCGCAGGGAAAGAATGAGCAGTTCTTC; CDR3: CASSLGSQGKNEQFF
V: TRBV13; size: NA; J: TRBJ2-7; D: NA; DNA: TGTGCCAGCAGCCTCCGGAGAGGGTACGAGCAGTACTTC; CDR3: CASSLRRGYEQYF
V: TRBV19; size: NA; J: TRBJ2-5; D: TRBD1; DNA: TGTGCCAGTAGTATGGGAACGGTGGCAGGGGGCTTGGTAGAGACCCAGTACTTC; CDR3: CASSMGTVAGGLVETQYF
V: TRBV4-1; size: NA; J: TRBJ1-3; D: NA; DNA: TGCGCCAGCAGCCAAGATCAGGGTTCCGGAAACACCATATATTTT; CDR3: CASSQDQGSGNTIYF
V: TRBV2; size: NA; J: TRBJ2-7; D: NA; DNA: TGTGCCAGCAGTGAAGGCAGGACTGGAACCTACGAGCAGTACTTC; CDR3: CASSEGRTGTYEQYF
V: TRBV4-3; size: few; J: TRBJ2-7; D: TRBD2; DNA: TGCGCCAGCAGCCAAGAGTCCAGCGGGAGAATCTACGAGCAGTACTTC; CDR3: CASSQESSGRIYEQYF
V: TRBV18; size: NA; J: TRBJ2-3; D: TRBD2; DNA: TGTGCCAGCTCCCAGAGCGGGGCGGGCGGAGATACGCAGTATTTT; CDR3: CASSQSGAGGDTQYF
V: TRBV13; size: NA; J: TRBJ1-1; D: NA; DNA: TGTGCCAGCAGCCCCCAAATTTCCATGAACACTGAAGCTTTCTTT; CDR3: CASSPQISMNTEAFF
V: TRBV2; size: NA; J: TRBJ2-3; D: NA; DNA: TGTGCCATCCCCGGAAGGGGGAACACAGATACGCAGTATTTT; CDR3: CAIPGRGNTDTQYF
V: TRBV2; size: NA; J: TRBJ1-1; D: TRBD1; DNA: TGTGCCAGCAGTGCAGGGGGAATTATGAACACTGAAGCTTTCTTT; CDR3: CASSAGGIMNTEAFF
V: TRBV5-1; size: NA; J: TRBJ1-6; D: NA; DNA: TGCGCCAGCAGTCCGATACAGGGTTCTAATTCACCCCTCCACTTT; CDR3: CASSPIQGSNSPLHF
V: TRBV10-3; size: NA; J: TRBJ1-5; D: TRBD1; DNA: TGTGCCATCAGTGGAGGGGGCGGGCAGCCCCAGCATTTT; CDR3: CAISGGGGQPQHF
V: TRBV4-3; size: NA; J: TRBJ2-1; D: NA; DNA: TGCGCCAGCAGCCAAGATCAGACTAGTTACAATGAGCAGTTCTTC; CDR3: CASSQDQTSYNEQFF
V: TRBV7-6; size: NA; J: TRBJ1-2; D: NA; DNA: TGTGCCAGCAGCTTCACCCCAGGGGAAGGCTACACCTTC; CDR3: CASSFTPGEGYTF
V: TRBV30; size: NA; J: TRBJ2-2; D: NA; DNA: TGTGCCTGGAGTGTAGGCCCGGGGACCGGGGAGCTGTTTTTT; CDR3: CAWSVGPGTGELFF